This TCR beta chain was profiled in a study of T cell repertoires in aging, cancer and after chemotherapy. Whole-study findings and limits: Median generation probability rose over the chemotherapy interval in each cancer cohort, suggesting rebound thymic output.

The template was genomic DNA from peripheral blood, not RNA. In germline, CDR1 is SGHAT, CDR2 FQDESV (reference sequence). The CDR3 sequence is 14 residues long. V gave up 6 bases and J gave up 5 bases, with 16 bases separating them. Multiplex touch-down PCR with TRB-A/B primers amplified rearranged V-D-J TRB sequences. In TCRdb, the multiplex PCR reads were re-called with MiXCR into one record per CDR3 protein. The sample records more than 7,500 distinct CDR3 sequences, roughly half being singletons. In the case of this clonotype: Its specificity is unknown.

This TCR was recovered from a human donor in good health. Sequencing was carried out using blood. This sequence joins TRBV11-1 and TRBJ2-5; D possibly corresponds to TRBD2 (6 bases). In DNA form, the CDR3 reads TGTGCCAGCAGGTTTAGCGGAGATGGGGAGACCCAGTACTTC. It encodes CASRFSGDGETQYF.